A selection of T cell receptor beta chains follows, all from one sample in a study of blood T cell repertoires in COVID-19. Assay used: immunoSEQ multiplex PCR; TCRdb lists only in-frame clones, some missing. The data hold fewer than 450,000 clones, with around nine tenths observed a single time. The sample taken for sequencing was peripheral blood. The origin of the receptors is a woman aged 18-29 years who had recovered from COVID-19. The CDR3 runs from the conserved cysteine through the conserved F or W. The D gene is left open where the match is weak. Expanded clones get a size class; other rows say once, few or many, or leave the size out.

clone size,D gene,V gene,J gene,CDR3 DNA,CDR3 protein
NA,NA,TRBV24-1,TRBJ2-6,TGTGCCACCCTTTCCTCTGGGGCCAACGTCCTGACTTTC,CATLSSGANVLTF
NA,NA,TRBV29-1,TRBJ2-3,TGCAGCGTCCTGGTACTCTCTAGCACAGATACGCAGTATTTT,CSVLVLSSTDTQYF
NA,TRBD1,TRBV10-3,TRBJ2-3,TGTGCCATCAGTAAGGACAGGGGAGATACGCAGTATTTT,CAISKDRGDTQYF
NA,NA,TRBV6-6,TRBJ2-4,TGTGCCAGCAGTTACATCCGAGAAATAGCCAAAAACATTCAGTACTTC,CASSYIREIAKNIQYF
NA,NA,TRBV7-6,TRBJ1-4,TGTGCCAGCAGCCCTAGCCGGTCGGGGGGCATATTTGTTGAAAAACTGTTTTTT,CASSPSRSGGIFVEKLFF
NA,NA,TRBV5-6,TRBJ1-2,TGTGCCAGCAGCTTGGAGGGGGAGTTTGGCTACACCTTC,CASSLEGEFGYTF
NA,NA,TRBV2,TRBJ2-5,TGTGCCAGCAGTCCAACAGGGAAAGAGACCCAGTACTTC,CASSPTGKETQYF
NA,NA,TRBV6-5,TRBJ1-1,TGTGCCAGCAGTTACGGAAGGGGGAACACTGAAGCTTTCTTT,CASSYGRGNTEAFF
NA,NA,TRBV5-1,TRBJ1-6,TGCGCCAGCAGCCCCTACTCGGGGAATAATTCACCCCTCCACTTT,CASSPYSGNNSPLHF
NA,NA,TRBV7-9,TRBJ1-1,TGTGCCAGCAGCCGAGGCCTCTCCTCGGCGGCGAACACTGAAGCTTTCTTT,CASSRGLSSAANTEAFF
NA,NA,TRBV5-3,TRBJ2-1,TGTGCCAGGGCCAGGTCCGAGGGTATGTCCAATGAGCAGTTCTTC,CARARSEGMSNEQFF
NA,NA,TRBV6-5,TRBJ1-1,TGTGCCAGCAGTCGGGGGTCCCTGAACACTGAAGCTTTCTTT,CASSRGSLNTEAFF
NA,NA,TRBV27,TRBJ1-1,TGTGCCAGCAGTTACGGTGGAGGGACTGAAGCTTTCTTT,CASSYGGGTEAFF
NA,TRBD2,TRBV7-2,TRBJ2-5,TGTGCCAGCAGCCGGGCTGCGGGGGGTCAAGAGACCCAGTACTTC,CASSRAAGGQETQYF
NA,NA,TRBV7-2,TRBJ2-5,TGTGCCAGCAGCTGGGGGGACCACCAAGAGACCCAGTACTTC,CASSWGDHQETQYF
NA,NA,TRBV7-9,TRBJ1-1,TGTGCCAGCAGCTTAGTTAGGAACACTGAAGCTTTCTTT,CASSLVRNTEAFF
NA,NA,TRBV9,TRBJ1-4,TGTGCCAGCAGCGACGAGCGTGGCGGGGAAAAACTGTTTTTT,CASSDERGGEKLFF
NA,TRBD1,TRBV4-3,TRBJ1-6,TGCGCCAGCAGCCAAGCCGGGACAGCCAATTCACCCCTCCACTTT,CASSQAGTANSPLHF
NA,NA,TRBV7-2,TRBJ2-5,TGTGCCAGCAGCTTAGCGCGCCCATCGCTAGAGACCCAGTACTTC,CASSLARPSLETQYF
NA,TRBD2,TRBV6-2/TRBV6-3,TRBJ2-1,TGTGCCAGCAGTTATTTACCGGGAGGTAATGATGAGCAGTTCTTC,CASSYLPGGNDEQFF
once,TRBD1,TRBV2,TRBJ2-2,TGTGCCAGCAGTTCGACAGGGCCCGGGGAGCTGTTTTTT,CASSSTGPGELFF
NA,TRBD1,TRBV30,TRBJ1-5,TGTGCCTGGAGTTTCCCACGGGACAGGGCTTATAGCAATCAGCCCCAGCATTTT,CAWSFPRDRAYSNQPQHF
NA,TRBD1,TRBV19,TRBJ1-1,TGTGCCAGTAGCCGAAAACAGGGGGCAGGCGGCACTGAAGCTTTCTTT,CASSRKQGAGGTEAFF
NA,TRBD1,TRBV11-2,TRBJ1-2,TGTGCCAGCAGGCCGGACGGGACAGGGGGACGCTACACCTTC,CASRPDGTGGRYTF
NA,NA,TRBV7-9,TRBJ1-2,TGTGCCAGCAGCTCGCCCCCAGGCAACTTCTATGGCTACACCTTC,CASSSPPGNFYGYTF
NA,TRBD1,TRBV11-3,TRBJ2-1,TGTGCCAGCAGCCACGAGGGTCGACAGGGGGCGAAAGAGCAGTTCTTC,CASSHEGRQGAKEQFF
few,NA,TRBV12-3/TRBV12-4,TRBJ2-2,TGTGCCAGCAGTTTAACTCACACCGGGGAGCTGTTTTTT,CASSLTHTGELFF
NA,NA,TRBV7-9,TRBJ1-3,TGTGCCAGCGCGCAGGACTCTGGAAACACCATATATTTT,CASAQDSGNTIYF
NA,NA,TRBV11-2,TRBJ1-5,TGTGCCAGCAGCTTAACGAAAGGGGAAAGGCAGCCCCAGCATTTT,CASSLTKGERQPQHF
NA,NA,TRBV4-3,TRBJ1-2,TGCGCCAGCAGCCAACAGGGTGCTGACTATGGCTACACCTTC,CASSQQGADYGYTF
NA,TRBD2,TRBV19,TRBJ2-5,TGTGCCAGTAGCGGGACTAGCGGGAGCGGGGAGACCCAGTACTTC,CASSGTSGSGETQYF
NA,NA,TRBV7-8,TRBJ2-6,TGTGCCAGCAGCACAACTAACTACTCTGGGGCCAACGTCCTGACTTTC,CASSTTNYSGANVLTF
NA,NA,TRBV6-5,TRBJ2-4,TGTGCCAGCAGGGAGGGCTCCTGGAACATTCAGTACTTC,CASREGSWNIQYF
NA,TRBD2,TRBV7-9,TRBJ2-1,TGTGCCAGCAGCTTTGACCATTCTAGCGGGCCCTACAATGAGCAGTTCTTC,CASSFDHSSGPYNEQFF
NA,TRBD1,TRBV7-2,TRBJ1-2,TGTGCCAGCAGCAGACAAGGGACAGCTAGTTACGATAACTATGGCTACACCTTC,CASSRQGTASYDNYGYTF
NA,NA,TRBV4-3,TRBJ2-5,TGCGCCAGCAGCCAAGGGGCGGGGATGCAAGAGACCCAGTACTTC,CASSQGAGMQETQYF
NA,NA,TRBV19,TRBJ2-1,TGTGCCAGTCAGCCCGGGACCAGGGGCCGGGAGCAGTTCTTC,CASQPGTRGREQFF
NA,TRBD2,TRBV24-1,TRBJ2-1,TGTGCCACCAGGGCCGGGACTAGCGGGAGTAATGAGCAGTTCTTC,CATRAGTSGSNEQFF
NA,TRBD1,TRBV4-1,TRBJ1-2,TGCGCCAGCAGCCAAGAGCCGGGACAGGGGGCTAACTATGGCTACACCTTC,CASSQEPGQGANYGYTF
NA,TRBD1,TRBV4-1,TRBJ1-4,TGCGCCAGCAGCCAATGGCCCCGGACAGGGAGGGGTAATGAAAAACTGTTTTTT,CASSQWPRTGRGNEKLFF
NA,TRBD2,TRBV2,TRBJ2-5,TGTGCCAGCAGTGAAGTGCTACTAGCGGGAGAGGAGACCCAGTACTTC,CASSEVLLAGEETQYF
NA,NA,TRBV30,TRBJ1-2,TGTGCCTGGAGTTCGGGCCTCGGGAAGAGCTATGGCTACACCTTC,CAWSSGLGKSYGYTF
once,TRBD2,TRBV5-6,TRBJ2-1,TGTGCCAGCAGCGAAGAACTAGCGGGAGTGATCCTGGGTGAGCAGTTCTTC,CASSEELAGVILGEQFF
NA,NA,TRBV29-1,TRBJ1-3,TGCAGCGTTGATAGTGGCGGCAGGGCTGGAAACACCATATATTTT,CSVDSGGRAGNTIYF
NA,NA,TRBV30,TRBJ2-6,TGTGCCGGAAAGGACAGTCTTCCTGGGGCCAACGTCCTGACTTTC,CAGKDSLPGANVLTF
NA,NA,TRBV7-2,TRBJ1-1,TGTGCCAGCAGCCCCCTCACTGGGCTCGCTGAAGCTTTCTTT,CASSPLTGLAEAFF
NA,NA,TRBV2,TRBJ1-1,TGTGCCAGCAGTGCTTCCCAGGGGAGCAACACTGAAGCTTTCTTT,CASSASQGSNTEAFF
NA,NA,TRBV5-4,TRBJ2-6,TGTGCCAGCAGCTCGCGGGCTTGGGCCAACGTCCTGACTTTC,CASSSRAWANVLTF
NA,NA,TRBV11-3,TRBJ2-3,TGTGCCAGCAGCCCCACCGGGGAAGATACGCAGTATTTT,CASSPTGEDTQYF
NA,NA,TRBV11-3,TRBJ1-2,TGTGCCAGCAGCCCCACCTCCGGGGTGGGCTATGGCTACACCTTC,CASSPTSGVGYGYTF
NA,TRBD1,TRBV12-3/TRBV12-4,TRBJ1-2,TGTGCCAGCGCGAGGACAGGAGGCGGCTACACCTTC,CASARTGGGYTF
NA,TRBD1,TRBV24-1,TRBJ2-1,TGTGCCACCAGTGATCCTGACAGGGACAAGGGTAATGAGCAGTTCTTC,CATSDPDRDKGNEQFF
NA,TRBD1,TRBV29-1,TRBJ1-1,TGCAGCGTCGACAGGGGGCGGGGGAACACTGAAGCTTTCTTT,CSVDRGRGNTEAFF
NA,NA,TRBV6-6,TRBJ2-1,TGTGCCAGCAGCCTGAGGAGCAATGAGCAGTTCTTC,CASSLRSNEQFF
NA,TRBD2,TRBV7-9,TRBJ2-1,TGTGCCAGCAGCTTAGCTAGCGGGGGAGGTAGTGAGCAGTTCTTC,CASSLASGGGSEQFF